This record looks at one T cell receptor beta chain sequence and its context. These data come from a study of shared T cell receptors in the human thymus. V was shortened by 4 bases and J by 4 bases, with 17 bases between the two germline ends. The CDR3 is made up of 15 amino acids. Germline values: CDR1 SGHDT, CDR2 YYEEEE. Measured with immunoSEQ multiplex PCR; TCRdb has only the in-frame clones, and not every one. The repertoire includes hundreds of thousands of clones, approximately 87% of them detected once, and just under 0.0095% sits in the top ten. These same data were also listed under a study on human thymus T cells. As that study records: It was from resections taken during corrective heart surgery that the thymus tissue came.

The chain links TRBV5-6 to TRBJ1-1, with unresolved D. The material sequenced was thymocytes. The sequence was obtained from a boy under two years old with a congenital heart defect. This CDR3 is CASSLRRVAVTEAFF. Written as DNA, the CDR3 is TGTGCCAGCAGCCTGAGGAGGGTGGCGGTCACTGAAGCTTTCTTT.